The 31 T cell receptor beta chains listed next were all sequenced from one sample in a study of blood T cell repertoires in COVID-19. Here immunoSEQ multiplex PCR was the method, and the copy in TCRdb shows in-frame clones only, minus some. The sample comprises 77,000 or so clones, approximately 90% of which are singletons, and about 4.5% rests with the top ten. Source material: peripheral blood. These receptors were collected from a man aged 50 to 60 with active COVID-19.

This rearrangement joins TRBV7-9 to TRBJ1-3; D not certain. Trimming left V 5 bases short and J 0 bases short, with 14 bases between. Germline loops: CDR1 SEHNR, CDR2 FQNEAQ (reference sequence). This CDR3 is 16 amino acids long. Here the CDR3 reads CASSPIGRSSGNTIYF. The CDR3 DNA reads TGTGCCAGCAGCCCTATCGGTCGTAGCTCTGGAAACACCATATATTTT.

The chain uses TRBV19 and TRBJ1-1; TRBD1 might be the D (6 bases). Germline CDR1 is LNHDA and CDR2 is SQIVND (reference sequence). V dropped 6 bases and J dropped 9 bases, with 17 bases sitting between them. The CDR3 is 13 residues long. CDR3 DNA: TGTGCCAGTAGCGTCGGACAGAGCTTCCAAGCTTTCTTT. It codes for CASSVGQSFQAFF.

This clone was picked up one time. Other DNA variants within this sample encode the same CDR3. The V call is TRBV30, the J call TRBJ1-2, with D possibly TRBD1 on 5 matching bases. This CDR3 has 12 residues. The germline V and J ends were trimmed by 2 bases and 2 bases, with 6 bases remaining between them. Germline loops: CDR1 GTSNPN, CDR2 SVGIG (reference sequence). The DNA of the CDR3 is TGTGCCTGGAGTCGGGGGAACTATGGCTACACCTTC. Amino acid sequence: CAWSRGNYGYTF.

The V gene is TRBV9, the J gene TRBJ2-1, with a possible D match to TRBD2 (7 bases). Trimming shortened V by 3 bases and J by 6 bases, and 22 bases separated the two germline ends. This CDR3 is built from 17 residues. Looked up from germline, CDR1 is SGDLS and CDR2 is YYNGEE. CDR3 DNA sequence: TGTGCCAGCAGCGCCTATTTCGGGGGGCAAAGGGGCAATGAGCAGTTCTTC. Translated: CASSAYFGGQRGNEQFF.

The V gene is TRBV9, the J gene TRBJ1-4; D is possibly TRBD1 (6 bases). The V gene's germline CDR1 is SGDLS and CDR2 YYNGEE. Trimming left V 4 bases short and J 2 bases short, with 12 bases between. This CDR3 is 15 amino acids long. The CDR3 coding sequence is TGTGCCAGCAGCCCCCACAGGGTGACTAATGAAAAACTGTTTTTT. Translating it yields CASSPHRVTNEKLFF.

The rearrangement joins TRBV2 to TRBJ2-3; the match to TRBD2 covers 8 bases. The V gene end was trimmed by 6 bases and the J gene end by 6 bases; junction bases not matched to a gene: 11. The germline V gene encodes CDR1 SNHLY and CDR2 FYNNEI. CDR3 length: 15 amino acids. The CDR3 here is CASRGLGTSGDTQYF. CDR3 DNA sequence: TGTGCCAGCAGGGGCCTTGGGACTAGTGGCGATACGCAGTATTTT.

The CDR3 reads CASSSRGSNEQFF. CDR3 nucleotides: TGTGCCAGCAGCTCTCGCGGCTCGAATGAGCAGTTCTTC. The gene calls are TRBV12-3 or TRBV12-4 and TRBJ2-1, with D unclear. V was cut by 6 bases and J by 7 bases, with 13 bases left in between. This CDR3 is 13 amino acids long.

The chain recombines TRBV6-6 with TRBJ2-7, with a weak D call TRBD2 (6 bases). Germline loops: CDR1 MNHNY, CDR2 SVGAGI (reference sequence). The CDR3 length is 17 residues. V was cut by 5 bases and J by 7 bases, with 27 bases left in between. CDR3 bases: TGTGCCAGCAGTCATAAAGAAGATCAACTAGCACGAAAGGAGCAGTACTTC. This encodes CASSHKEDQLARKEQYF.

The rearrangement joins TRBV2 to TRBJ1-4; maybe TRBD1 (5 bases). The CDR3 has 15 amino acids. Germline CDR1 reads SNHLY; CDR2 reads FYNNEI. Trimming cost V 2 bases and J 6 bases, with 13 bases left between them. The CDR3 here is CASSEWRDEDEKLFF. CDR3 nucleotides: TGTGCCAGCAGTGAATGGAGGGACGAGGATGAAAAACTGTTTTTT. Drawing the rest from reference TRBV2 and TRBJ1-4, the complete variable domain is EPEVTQTPSHQVTQMGQEVILRCVPISNHLYFYWYRQILGQKVEFLVSFYNNEISEKSEIFDDQFSVERPDGSNFTLKIRSTKLEDSAMYFCASSEWRDEDEKLFFGSGTQLSVL.

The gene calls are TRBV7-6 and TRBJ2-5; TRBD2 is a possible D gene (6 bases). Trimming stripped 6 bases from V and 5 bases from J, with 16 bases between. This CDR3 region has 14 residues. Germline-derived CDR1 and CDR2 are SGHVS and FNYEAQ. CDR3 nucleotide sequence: TGTGCCAGCAGTCCTACTAGCTTTCGGGAGACCCAGTACTTC. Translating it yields CASSPTSFRETQYF. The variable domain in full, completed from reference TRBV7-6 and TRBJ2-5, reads GAGVSQSPRYKVTKRGQDVALRCDPISGHVSLYWYRQALGQGPEFLTYFNYEAQQDKSGLPNDRFSAERPEGSISTLTIQRTEQRDSAMYRCASSPTSFRETQYFGPGTRLLVL.

In DNA form, the CDR3 reads TGTGCCAGCAGGTCATGGAGGGACCCCGTTAACTATGGCTACACCTTC. Protein product: CASRSWRDPVNYGYTF. The V and J genes are TRBV27 and TRBJ1-2; perhaps TRBD1 as D (5 bases). The V and J ends lost 6 bases and 1 base respectively, with 18 bases between them. This CDR3 comprises 16 residues. From germline, CDR1 is MNHEY and CDR2 SMNVEV (reference sequence).

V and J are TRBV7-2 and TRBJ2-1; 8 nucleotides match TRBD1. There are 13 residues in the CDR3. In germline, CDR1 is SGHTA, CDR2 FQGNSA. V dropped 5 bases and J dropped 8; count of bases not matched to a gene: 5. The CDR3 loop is CASSAGQGDEQFF. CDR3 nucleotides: TGTGCCAGCAGCGCCGGACAGGGCGATGAGCAGTTCTTC.

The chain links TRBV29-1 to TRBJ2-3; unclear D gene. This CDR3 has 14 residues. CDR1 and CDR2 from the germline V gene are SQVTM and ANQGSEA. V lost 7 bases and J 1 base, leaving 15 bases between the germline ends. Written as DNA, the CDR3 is TGCAGCGCCAAAGCCCAGGTGGGCACAGATACGCAGTATTTT. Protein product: CSAKAQVGTDTQYF.

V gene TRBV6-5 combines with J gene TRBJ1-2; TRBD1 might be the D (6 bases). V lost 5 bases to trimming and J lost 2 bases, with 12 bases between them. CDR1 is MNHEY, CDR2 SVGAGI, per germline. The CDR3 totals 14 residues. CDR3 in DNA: TGTGCCAGCAGTCGACAGACAGGAAACTATGGCTACACCTTC. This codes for CASSRQTGNYGYTF.

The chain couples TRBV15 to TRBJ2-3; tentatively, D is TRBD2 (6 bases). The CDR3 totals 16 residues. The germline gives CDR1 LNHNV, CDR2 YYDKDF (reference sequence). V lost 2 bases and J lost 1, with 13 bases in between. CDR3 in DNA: TGTGCCACCAGCAGATCCTCTAGCGCTGGCACAGATACGCAGTATTTT. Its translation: CATSRSSSAGTDTQYF. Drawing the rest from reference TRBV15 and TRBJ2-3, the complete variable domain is DAMVIQNPRYQVTQFGKPVTLSCSQTLNHNVMYWYQQKSSQAPKLLFHYYDKDFNNEADTPDNFQSRRPNTSFCFLDIRSPGLGDTAMYLCATSRSSSAGTDTQYFGPGTRLTVL.

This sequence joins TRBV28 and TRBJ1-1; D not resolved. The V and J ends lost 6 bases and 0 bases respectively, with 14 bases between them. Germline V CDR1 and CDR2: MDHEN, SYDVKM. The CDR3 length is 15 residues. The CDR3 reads CASSTREYLNTEAFF. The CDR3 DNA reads TGTGCCAGCAGCACACGGGAATATTTGAACACTGAAGCTTTCTTT.

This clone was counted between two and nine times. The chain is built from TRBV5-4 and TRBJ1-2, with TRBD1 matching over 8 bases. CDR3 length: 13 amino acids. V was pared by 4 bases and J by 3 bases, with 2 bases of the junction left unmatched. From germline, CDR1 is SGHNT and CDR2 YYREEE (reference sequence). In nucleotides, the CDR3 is TGTGCCAGCAGCCTGACAGGGGACTATGGCTACACCTTC. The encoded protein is CASSLTGDYGYTF.

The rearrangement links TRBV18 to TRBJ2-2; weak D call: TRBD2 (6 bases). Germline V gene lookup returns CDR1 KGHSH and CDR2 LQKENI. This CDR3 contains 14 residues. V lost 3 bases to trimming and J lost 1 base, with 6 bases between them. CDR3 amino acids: CASSPGGNTGELFF. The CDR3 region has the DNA TGTGCCAGCTCACCCGGGGGGAACACCGGGGAGCTGTTTTTT.

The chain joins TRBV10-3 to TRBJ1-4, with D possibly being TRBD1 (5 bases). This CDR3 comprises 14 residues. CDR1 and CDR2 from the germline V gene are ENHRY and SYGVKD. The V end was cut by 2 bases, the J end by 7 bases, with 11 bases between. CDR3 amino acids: CAISEGGIGEKLFF. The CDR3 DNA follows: TGTGCCATCAGTGAGGGGGGGATTGGTGAAAAACTGTTTTTT.

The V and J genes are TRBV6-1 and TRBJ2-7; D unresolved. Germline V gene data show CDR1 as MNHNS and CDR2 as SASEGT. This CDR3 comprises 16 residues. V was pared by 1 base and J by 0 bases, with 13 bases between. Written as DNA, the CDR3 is TGTGCCAGCAGTGAAGAACCGCAAACATTCTCCTACGAGCAGTACTTC. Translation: CASSEEPQTFSYEQYF.

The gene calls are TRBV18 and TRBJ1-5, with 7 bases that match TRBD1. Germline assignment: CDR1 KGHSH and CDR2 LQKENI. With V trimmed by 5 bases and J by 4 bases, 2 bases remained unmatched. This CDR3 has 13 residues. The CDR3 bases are TGTGCCAGCTCATCGGGACAGAATCAGCCCCAGCATTTT. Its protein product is CASSSGQNQPQHF.

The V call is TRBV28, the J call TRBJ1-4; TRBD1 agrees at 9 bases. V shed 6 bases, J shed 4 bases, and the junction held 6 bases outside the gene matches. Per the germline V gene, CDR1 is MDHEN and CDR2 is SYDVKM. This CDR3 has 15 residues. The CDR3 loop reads CASRDTGGVNEKLFF. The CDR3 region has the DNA TGTGCCAGCAGGGATACAGGGGGCGTTAATGAAAAACTGTTTTTT.

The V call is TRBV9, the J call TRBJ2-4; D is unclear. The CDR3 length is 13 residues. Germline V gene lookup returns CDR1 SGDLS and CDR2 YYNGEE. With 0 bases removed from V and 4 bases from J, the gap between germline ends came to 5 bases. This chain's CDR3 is CASSVDAKNIQYF. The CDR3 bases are TGTGCCAGCAGCGTAGACGCGAAAAACATTCAGTACTTC.

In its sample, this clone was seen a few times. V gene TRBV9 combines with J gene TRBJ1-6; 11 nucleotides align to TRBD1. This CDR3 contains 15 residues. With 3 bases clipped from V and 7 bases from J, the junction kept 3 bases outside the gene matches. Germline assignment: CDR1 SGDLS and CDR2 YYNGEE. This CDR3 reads CASSAGQGGNSPLHF. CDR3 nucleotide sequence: TGTGCCAGCAGCGCGGGACAGGGGGGGAATTCACCCCTCCACTTT.

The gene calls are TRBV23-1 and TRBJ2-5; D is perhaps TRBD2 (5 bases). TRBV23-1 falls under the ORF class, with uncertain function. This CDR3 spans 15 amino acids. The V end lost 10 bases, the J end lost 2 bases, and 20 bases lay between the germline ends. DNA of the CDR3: TGCGCCATCCTACATCTCGGAAGGAGGCAAGAGACCCAGTACTTC. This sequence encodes CAILHLGRRQETQYF.

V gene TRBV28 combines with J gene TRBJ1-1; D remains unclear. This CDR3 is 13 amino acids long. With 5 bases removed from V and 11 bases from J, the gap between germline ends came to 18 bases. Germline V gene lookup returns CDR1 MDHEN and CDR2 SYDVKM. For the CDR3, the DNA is TGTGCCAGCAGTATCAACGGACGCACTAGGGCTTTCTTT. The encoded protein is CASSINGRTRAFF.

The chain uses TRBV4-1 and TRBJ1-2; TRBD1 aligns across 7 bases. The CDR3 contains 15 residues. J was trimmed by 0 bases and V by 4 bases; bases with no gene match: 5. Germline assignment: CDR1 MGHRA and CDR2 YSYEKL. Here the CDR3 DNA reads TGCGCCAGCAGCCCTGGGACAGCCGCTAACTATGGCTACACCTTC. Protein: CASSPGTAANYGYTF.

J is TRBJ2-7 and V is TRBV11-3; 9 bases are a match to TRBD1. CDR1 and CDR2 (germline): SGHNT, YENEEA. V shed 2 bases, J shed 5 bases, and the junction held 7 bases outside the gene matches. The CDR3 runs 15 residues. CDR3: CASSLRQGVWDEQYF. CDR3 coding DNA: TGTGCCAGCAGCTTAAGACAGGGGGTCTGGGACGAGCAGTACTTC.

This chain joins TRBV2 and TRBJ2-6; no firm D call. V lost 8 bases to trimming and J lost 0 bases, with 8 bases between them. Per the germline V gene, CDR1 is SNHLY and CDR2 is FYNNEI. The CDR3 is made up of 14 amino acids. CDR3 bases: TGTGCCAGCCTCCCAGTCTCTGGGGCCAACGTCCTGACTTTC. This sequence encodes CASLPVSGANVLTF.

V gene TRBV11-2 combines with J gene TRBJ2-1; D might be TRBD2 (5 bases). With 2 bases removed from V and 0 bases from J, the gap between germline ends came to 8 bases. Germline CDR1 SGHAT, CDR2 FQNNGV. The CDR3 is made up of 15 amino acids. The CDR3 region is CASSLRGNSYNEQFF. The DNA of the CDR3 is TGTGCCAGCAGCTTACGGGGAAACTCCTACAATGAGCAGTTCTTC. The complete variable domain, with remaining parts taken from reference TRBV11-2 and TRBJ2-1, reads EAGVAQSPRYKIIEKRQSVAFWCNPISGHATLYWYQQILGQGPKLLIQFQNNGVVDDSQLPKDRFSAERLKGVDSTLKIQPAKLEDSAVYLCASSLRGNSYNEQFFGPGTRLTVL.

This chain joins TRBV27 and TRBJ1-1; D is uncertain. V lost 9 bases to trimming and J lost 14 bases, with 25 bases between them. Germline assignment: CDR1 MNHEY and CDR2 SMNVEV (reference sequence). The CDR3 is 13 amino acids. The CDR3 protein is CASQRQPSTISFF. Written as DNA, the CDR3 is TGTGCCAGTCAGAGGCAACCCTCCACGATATCCTTCTTT.